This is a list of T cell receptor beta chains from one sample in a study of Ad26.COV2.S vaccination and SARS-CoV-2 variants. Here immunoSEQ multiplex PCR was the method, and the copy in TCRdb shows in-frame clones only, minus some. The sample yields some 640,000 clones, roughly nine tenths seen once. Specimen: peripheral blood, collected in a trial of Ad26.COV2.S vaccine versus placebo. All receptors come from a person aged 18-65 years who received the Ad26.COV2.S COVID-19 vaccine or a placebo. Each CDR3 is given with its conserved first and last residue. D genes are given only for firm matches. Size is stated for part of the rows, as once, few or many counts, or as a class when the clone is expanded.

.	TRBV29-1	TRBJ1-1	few	CSVPSDRGEAFF	TGCAGCGTGCCCTCCGACAGAGGCGAAGCTTTCTTT
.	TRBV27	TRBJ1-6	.	CASSHRGSPLHF	TGTGCCAGCAGCCACCGAGGGTCACCCCTCCACTTT
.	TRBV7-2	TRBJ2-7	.	CASSLVSGVYEQYF	TGTGCCAGCAGCTTAGTTAGCGGTGTTTACGAGCAGTACTTC
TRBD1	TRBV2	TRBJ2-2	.	CASRETGPGELFF	TGTGCCAGCAGGGAGACAGGGCCCGGGGAGCTGTTTTTT
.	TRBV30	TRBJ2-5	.	CAWSVHGSQETQYF	TGTGCCTGGAGTGTACACGGCAGCCAAGAGACCCAGTACTTC
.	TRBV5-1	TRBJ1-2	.	CASSLVGGTYGYTF	TGCGCCAGCAGCTTGGTCGGCGGAACCTATGGCTACACCTTC
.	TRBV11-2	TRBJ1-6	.	CASSLELADNSPLHF	TGTGCCAGCAGCTTAGAGCTGGCAGATAATTCACCCCTCCACTTT
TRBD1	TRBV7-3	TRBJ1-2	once	CASSLTSGQHYGYTF	TGTGCCAGCAGCTTAACCTCGGGACAGCACTATGGCTACACCTTC
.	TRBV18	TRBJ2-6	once	CASSPQEGSGANVLTF	TGTGCCAGCTCACCACAAGAGGGGTCTGGGGCCAACGTCCTGACTTTC
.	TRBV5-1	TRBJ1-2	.	CASSLESPSYGGYTF	TGCGCCAGCAGCTTGGAGTCCCCTTCGTATGGTGGCTACACCTTC
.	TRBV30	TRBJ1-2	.	CAWSVRATTNYGYTF	TGTGCCTGGAGTGTACGGGCCACGACTAACTATGGCTACACCTTC
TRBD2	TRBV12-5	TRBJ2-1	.	CASARGIAGVNSYNEQFF	TGTGCTAGTGCCCGGGGAATAGCGGGAGTGAACTCCTACAATGAGCAGTTCTTC
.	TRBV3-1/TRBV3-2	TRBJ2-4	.	CASSLRRTAENIQYF	TGTGCCAGCAGCTTAAGGCGGACTGCAGAAAACATTCAGTACTTC
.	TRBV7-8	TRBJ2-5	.	CASSLSTGETQYF	TGTGCCAGCAGCTTAAGCACCGGAGAGACCCAGTACTTC
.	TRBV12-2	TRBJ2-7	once	CASRLVLAPYEQYF	TGTGCAAGTCGCTTAGTACTAGCGCCATACGAGCAGTACTTC
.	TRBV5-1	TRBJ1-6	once	CASSPEDSSYNSPLHF	TGCGCCAGCAGCCCCGAGGACAGCTCCTATAATTCACCCCTCCACTTT
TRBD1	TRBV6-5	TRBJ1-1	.	CASCRGRHTEAFF	TGTGCCAGCTGTAGGGGGCGGCACACTGAAGCTTTCTTT
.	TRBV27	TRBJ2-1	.	CASSIDNSPYNEQFF	TGTGCCAGCAGTATTGATAACAGCCCCTACAATGAGCAGTTCTTC
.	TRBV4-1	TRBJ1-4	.	CASSQEWQGGTEKLFF	TGCGCCAGCAGCCAAGAATGGCAGGGCGGTACTGAAAAACTGTTTTTT
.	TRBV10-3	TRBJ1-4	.	CAISESGFVEKLFF	TGTGCCATCAGTGAGTCTGGGTTTGTGGAAAAACTGTTTTTT
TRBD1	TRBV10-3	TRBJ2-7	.	CAISRGQKSYEQYF	TGTGCCATCAGTCGGGGACAGAAATCCTACGAGCAGTACTTC
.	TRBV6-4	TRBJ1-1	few	CASSLQANTEAFF	TGTGCCAGCAGTCTCCAGGCGAACACTGAAGCTTTCTTT
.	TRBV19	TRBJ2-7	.	CARPKRLENF	TGTGCCAGACCAAAGCGCCTAGAAAACTTC
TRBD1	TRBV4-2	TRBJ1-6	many	CASSQVRTGGRSPLHF	TGTGCCAGCAGCCAAGTTAGGACAGGGGGACGCTCACCCCTCCACTTT
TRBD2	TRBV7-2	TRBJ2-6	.	CASSLEGLAVLSGANVLTF	TGTGCCAGCAGCTTAGAAGGGCTAGCGGTTCTCTCTGGGGCCAACGTCCTGACTTTC
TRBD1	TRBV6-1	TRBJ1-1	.	CASSDVTGGEAFF	TGTGCCAGCAGTGACGTCACAGGGGGTGAAGCTTTCTTT
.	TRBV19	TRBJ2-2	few	CASSIVISPGQLFF	TGTGCCAGTAGTATTGTCATTTCACCGGGGCAGCTGTTTTTT
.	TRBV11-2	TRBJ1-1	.	CASRDVQENTEAFF	TGTGCCAGCCGCGACGTACAGGAGAACACTGAAGCTTTCTTT
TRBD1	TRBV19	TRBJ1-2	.	CASPTGGYGYTF	TGTGCCAGCCCCACAGGGGGGTATGGCTACACCTTC
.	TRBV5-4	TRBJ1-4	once	CASSLGQGGEKLFF	TGTGCCAGCAGCTTAGGGCAGGGTGGAGAAAAACTGTTTTTT
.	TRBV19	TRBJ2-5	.	CASSNGNYQETQYF	TGTGCCAGTAGTAACGGAAACTACCAAGAGACCCAGTACTTC
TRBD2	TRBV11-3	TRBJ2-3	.	CASSSRTSADTQYF	TGTGCCAGCAGCTCACGGACTAGCGCAGATACGCAGTATTTT
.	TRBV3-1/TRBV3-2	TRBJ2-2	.	CASSLSGRINTGELFF	TGTGCCAGCAGCCTATCGGGACGGATTAACACCGGGGAGCTGTTTTTT
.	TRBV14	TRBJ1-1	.	CASSHGWDRYPNTEAFF	TGTGCCAGCAGCCATGGATGGGACCGTTACCCGAACACTGAAGCTTTCTTT
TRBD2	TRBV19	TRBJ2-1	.	CASSLRGLASYNEQFF	TGTGCCAGTAGTCTCCGGGGACTAGCGTCCTACAATGAGCAGTTCTTC
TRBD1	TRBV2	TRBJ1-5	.	CASTQTGFNQPQHF	TGTGCCAGCACCCAGACAGGGTTCAATCAGCCCCAGCATTTT
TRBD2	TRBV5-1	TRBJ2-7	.	CASSTIAGTSSYEQYF	TGCGCCAGCAGCACAATTGCCGGGACTAGCTCCTACGAGCAGTACTTC
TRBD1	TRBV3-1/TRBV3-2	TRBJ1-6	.	CASSLTGGMSSYNSPLHF	TGTGCCAGCAGCCTGACAGGGGGTATGAGCTCCTATAATTCACCCCTCCACTTT
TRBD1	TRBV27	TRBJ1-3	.	CASSLSGQGYTIYF	TGTGCCAGCAGTTTGTCGGGACAGGGATACACCATATATTTT
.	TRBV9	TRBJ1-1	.	CASSVDGSSTEAFF	TGTGCCAGCAGCGTAGACGGGAGTAGCACTGAAGCTTTCTTT
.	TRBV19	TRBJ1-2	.	CASTYAWGYTF	TGTGCCAGTACATACGCGTGGGGCTACACCTTC
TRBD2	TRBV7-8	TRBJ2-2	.	CASSLGLAGKSGELFF	TGTGCCAGCAGCTTGGGACTAGCGGGGAAGTCCGGGGAGCTGTTTTTT